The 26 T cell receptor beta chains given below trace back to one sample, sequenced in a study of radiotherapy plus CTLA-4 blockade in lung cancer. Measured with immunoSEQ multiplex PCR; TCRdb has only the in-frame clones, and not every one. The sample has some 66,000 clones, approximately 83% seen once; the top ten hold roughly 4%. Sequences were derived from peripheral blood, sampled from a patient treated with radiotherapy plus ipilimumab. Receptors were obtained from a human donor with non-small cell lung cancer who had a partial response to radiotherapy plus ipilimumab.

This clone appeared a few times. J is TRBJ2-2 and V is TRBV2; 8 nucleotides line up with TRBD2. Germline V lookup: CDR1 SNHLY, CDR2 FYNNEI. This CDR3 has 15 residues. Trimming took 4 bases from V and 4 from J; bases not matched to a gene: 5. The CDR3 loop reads CASSASRGGTGELFF. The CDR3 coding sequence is TGTGCCAGCAGTGCCTCCCGGGGGGGCACCGGGGAGCTGTTTTTT.

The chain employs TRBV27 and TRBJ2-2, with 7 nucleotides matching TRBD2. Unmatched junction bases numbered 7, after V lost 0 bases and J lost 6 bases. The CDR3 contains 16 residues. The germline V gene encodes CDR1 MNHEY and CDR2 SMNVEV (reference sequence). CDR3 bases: TGTGCCAGCAGTTTATCTGGCGTGCGGGGGTCCGGGGAGCTGTTTTTT. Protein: CASSLSGVRGSGELFF.

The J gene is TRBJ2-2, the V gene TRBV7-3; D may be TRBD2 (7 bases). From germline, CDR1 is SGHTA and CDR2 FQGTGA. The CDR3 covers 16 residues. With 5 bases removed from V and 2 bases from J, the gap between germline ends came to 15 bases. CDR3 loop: CASSRGGVVNTGELFF. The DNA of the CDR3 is TGTGCCAGCAGCCGAGGGGGGGTGGTCAACACCGGGGAGCTGTTTTTT.

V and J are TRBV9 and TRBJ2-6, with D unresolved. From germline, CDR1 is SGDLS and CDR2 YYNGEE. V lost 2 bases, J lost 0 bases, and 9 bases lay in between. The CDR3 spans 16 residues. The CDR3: CASSVTPSSGANVLTF. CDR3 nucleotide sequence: TGTGCCAGCAGCGTTACCCCGAGCTCTGGGGCCAACGTCCTGACTTTC. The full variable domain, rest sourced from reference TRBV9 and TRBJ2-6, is DSGVTQTPKHLITATGQRVTLRCSPRSGDLSVYWYQQSLDQGLQFLIQYYNGEERAKGNILERFSAQQFPDLHSELNLSSLELGDSALYFCASSVTPSSGANVLTFGAGSRLTVL.

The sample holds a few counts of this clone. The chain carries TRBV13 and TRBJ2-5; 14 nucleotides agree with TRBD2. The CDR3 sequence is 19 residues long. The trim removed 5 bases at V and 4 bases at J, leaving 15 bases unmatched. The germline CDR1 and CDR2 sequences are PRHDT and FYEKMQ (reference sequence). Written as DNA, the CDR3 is TGTGCCAGCAGCGGCGGGACTAGCGGGAGAGGGGTTGGAGGAGAGACCCAGTACTTC. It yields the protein CASSGGTSGRGVGGETQYF.

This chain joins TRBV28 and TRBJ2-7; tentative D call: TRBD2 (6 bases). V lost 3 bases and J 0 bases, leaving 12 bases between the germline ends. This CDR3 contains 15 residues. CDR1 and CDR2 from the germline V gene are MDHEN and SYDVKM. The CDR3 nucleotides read TGTGCCAGCAGTTTGGAAGGGAGGAGCTCCTACGAGCAGTACTTC. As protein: CASSLEGRSSYEQYF.

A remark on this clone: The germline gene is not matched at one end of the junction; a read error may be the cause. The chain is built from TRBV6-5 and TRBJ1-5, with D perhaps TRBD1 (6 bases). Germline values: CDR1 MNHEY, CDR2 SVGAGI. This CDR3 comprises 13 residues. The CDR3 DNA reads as TGTGCCGGCAGTACCGACAGGTTCCAGCCCCAGCATTTT. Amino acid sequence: CAGSTDRFQPQHF.

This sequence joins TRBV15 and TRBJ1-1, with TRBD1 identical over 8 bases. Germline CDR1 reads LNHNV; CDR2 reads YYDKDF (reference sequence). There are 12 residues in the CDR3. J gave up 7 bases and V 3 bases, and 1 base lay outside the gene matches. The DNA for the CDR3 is TGTGCCACCAGCAGGGACAGGGATGAAGCTTTCTTT. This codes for CATSRDRDEAFF.

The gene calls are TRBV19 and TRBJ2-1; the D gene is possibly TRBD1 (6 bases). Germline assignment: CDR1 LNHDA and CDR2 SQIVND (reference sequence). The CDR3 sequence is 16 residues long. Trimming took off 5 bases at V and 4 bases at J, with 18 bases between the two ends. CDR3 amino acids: CASSSRHRDTYNEQFF. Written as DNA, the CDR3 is TGTGCCAGTAGTTCCCGCCACCGGGACACGTACAATGAGCAGTTCTTC.

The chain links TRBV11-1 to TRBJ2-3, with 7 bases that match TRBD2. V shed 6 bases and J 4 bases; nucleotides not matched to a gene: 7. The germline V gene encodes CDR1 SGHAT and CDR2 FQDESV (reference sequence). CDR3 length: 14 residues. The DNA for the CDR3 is TGTGCCAGCAGGGGCGGGAGTCGGGCAGATACGCAGTATTTT. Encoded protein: CASRGGSRADTQYF.

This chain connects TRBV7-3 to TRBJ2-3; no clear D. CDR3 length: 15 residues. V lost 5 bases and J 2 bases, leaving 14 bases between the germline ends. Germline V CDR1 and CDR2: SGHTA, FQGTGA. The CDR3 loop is CASSQALPSTDTQYF. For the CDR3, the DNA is TGTGCCAGCAGCCAGGCCCTCCCTTCCACAGATACGCAGTATTTT.

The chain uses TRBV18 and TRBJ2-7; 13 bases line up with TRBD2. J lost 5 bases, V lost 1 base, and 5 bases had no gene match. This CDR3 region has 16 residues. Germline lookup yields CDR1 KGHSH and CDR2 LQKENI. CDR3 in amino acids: CASSPRRTSGSDEQYF. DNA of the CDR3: TGTGCCAGCTCACCACGGCGGACTAGCGGGAGCGACGAGCAGTACTTC.

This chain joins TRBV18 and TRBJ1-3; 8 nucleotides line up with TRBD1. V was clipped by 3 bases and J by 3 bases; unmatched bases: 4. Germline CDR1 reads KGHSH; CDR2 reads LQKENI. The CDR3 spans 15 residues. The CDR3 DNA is TGTGCCAGCTCACCCTTCGACAGGGGTGGAAACACCATATATTTT. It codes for CASSPFDRGGNTIYF.

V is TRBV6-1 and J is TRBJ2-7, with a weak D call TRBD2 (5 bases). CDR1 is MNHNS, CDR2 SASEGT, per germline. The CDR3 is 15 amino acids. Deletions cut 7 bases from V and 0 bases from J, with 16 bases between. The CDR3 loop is CASTVLAEGSYEQYF. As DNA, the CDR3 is TGTGCCAGCACAGTCCTCGCTGAGGGCTCCTACGAGCAGTACTTC.

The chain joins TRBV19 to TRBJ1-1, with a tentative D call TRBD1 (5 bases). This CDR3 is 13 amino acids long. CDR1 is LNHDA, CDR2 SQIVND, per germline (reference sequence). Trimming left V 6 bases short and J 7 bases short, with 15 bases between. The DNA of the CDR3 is TGTGCCAGTAGACCGAGGGACTTGGGTGAAGCTTTCTTT. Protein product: CASRPRDLGEAFF.

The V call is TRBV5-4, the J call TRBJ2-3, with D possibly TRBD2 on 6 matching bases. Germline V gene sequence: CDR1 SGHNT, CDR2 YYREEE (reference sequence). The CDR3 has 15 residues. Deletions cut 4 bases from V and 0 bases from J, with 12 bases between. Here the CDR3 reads CASSETGTSTDTQYF. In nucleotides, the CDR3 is TGTGCCAGCAGCGAAACCGGGACTAGCACAGATACGCAGTATTTT.

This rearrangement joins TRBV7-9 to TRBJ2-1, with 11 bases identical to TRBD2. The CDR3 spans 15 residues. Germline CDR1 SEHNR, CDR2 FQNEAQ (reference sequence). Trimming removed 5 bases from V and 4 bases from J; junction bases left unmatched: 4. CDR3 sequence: CASSPPSGGYNEQFF. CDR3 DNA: TGTGCCAGCAGCCCTCCTAGCGGGGGGTACAATGAGCAGTTCTTC.

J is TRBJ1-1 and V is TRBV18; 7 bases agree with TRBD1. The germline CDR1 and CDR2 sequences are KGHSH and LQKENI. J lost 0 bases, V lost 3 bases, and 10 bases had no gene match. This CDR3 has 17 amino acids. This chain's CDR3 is CASSPTPGQILNTEAFF. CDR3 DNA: TGTGCCAGCTCACCTACCCCGGGACAGATACTGAACACTGAAGCTTTCTTT.

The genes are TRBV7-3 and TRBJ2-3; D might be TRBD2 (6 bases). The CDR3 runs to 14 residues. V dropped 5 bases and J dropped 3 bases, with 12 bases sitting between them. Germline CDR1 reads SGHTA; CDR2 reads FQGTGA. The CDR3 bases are TGTGCCAGCAGCACAAAGGGAGGAACAGATACGCAGTATTTT. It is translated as CASSTKGGTDTQYF.

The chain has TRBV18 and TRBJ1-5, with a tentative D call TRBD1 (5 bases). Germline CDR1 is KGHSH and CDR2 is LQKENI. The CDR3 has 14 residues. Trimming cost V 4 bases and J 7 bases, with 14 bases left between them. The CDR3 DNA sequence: TGTGCCAGCTCACTAAATCGACAGACGCAGCCCCAGCATTTT. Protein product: CASSLNRQTQPQHF.

CDR3 nucleotide sequence: TGTGCCAGCAGCTCCCGGCCAAGCGGGGAGCAGTACTTC. Its protein is CASSSRPSGEQYF. V is TRBV11-2 and J is TRBJ2-7, with D perhaps TRBD2 (6 bases). Trimming cost V 4 bases and J 7 bases, with 14 bases left between them. Germline V gives CDR1 SGHAT, CDR2 FQNNGV. CDR3 length: 13 amino acids. The full variable domain, rest sourced from reference TRBV11-2 and TRBJ2-7, is EAGVAQSPRYKIIEKRQSVAFWCNPISGHATLYWYQQILGQGPKLLIQFQNNGVVDDSQLPKDRFSAERLKGVDSTLKIQPAKLEDSAVYLCASSSRPSGEQYFGPGTRLTVT.

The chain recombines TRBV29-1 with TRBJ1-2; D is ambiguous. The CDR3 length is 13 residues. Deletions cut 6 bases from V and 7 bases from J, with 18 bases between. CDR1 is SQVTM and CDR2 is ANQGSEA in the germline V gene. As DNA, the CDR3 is TGCAGCGTCCAAGTCAGCGAGGGATCTGGCTACACCTTC. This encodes CSVQVSEGSGYTF.

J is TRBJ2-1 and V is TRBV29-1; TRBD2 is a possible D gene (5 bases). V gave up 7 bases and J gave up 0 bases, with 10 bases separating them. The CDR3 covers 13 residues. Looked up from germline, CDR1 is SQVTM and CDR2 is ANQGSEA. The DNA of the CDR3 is TGCAGCGGCGGGCTTAGCTCCTACAATGAGCAGTTCTTC. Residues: CSGGLSSYNEQFF.

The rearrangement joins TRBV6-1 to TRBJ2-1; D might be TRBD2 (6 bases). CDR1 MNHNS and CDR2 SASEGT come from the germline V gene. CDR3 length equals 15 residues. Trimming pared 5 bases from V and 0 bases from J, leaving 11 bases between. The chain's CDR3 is CASSSGVDSYNEQFF. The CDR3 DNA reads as TGTGCCAGCAGTTCGGGGGTCGACTCCTACAATGAGCAGTTCTTC.

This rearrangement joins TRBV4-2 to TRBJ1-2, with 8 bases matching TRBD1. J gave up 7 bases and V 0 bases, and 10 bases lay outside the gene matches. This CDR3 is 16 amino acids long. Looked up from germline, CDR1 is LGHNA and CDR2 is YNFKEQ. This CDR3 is CASSQDPLQGEGGYTF. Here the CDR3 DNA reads TGTGCCAGCAGCCAAGACCCGTTACAGGGGGAGGGTGGCTACACCTTC.

The CDR3 loop reads CASSGKQGWETQYF. CDR3 nucleotides: TGTGCCAGCAGCGGTAAACAGGGGTGGGAGACCCAGTACTTC. The chain joins TRBV5-6 to TRBJ2-5; TRBD1 aligns across 7 bases. CDR3 length: 14 amino acids. The J segment lost 5 bases and the V segment lost 4 bases, leaving 8 bases of the junction unmatched. The germline V gene encodes CDR1 SGHDT and CDR2 YYEEEE.